This is a list of T cell receptor beta chains from one sample in a study of human T cells and chemical hapten exposure. TCRdb recomputed calls from the RACE reads with MiXCR, one row per CDR3 protein. The sample yields some 120,000 distinct CDR3 sequences, roughly 12% seen once. The source material was whole blood, sampled in connection with sensitization to the hapten diphenylcyclopropenone (DPC). These receptors were collected from a woman between 45 and 65 years old with alopecia areata. Some clones in this sample may be carry-over from other donors' samples. The CDR3 runs from the conserved cysteine through the conserved F or W. D genes are given only for firm matches. Clone size is shown for a subset of rows, as once, few, many or a class of expanded clone.

few	TRBD1	TRBV19	TRBJ1-5	TGTGCCAGTACTTCCTCAGCCACGGGGGGACAGATCAATCAGCCCCAGCATTTT	CASTSSATGGQINQPQHF
.	.	TRBV7-2	TRBJ2-6	TGTGCCAGCAGCTCTTGGACAGACCCCTCTGGGGCCAACGTCCTGACTTTC	CASSSWTDPSGANVLTF
few	TRBD1	TRBV6-6	TRBJ2-2	TGTGCCAGCAAGACAGGGGTGAACACCGGGGAGCTGTTTTTT	CASKTGVNTGELFF
few	TRBD2	TRBV3-1	TRBJ2-2	TGTGCCAGCCGTAACCCTCCCTCCCTCGGGGGGAACGGGGAGCTGTTTTTT	CASRNPPSLGGNGELFF
few	.	TRBV3-1	TRBJ2-2	TGTGCCAGCAGCCAGTCAGGGGCCGGCGGGGAGCTGTTTTTT	CASSQSGAGGELFF
once	.	TRBV3-1	TRBJ1-1	TGTGCCAGCAGCCAAGAACATGGGTTGAACACTGAAGCTTTCTTT	CASSQEHGLNTEAFF
many	.	TRBV24-1	TRBJ2-1	TGTGCCACCAGTGATTATAATGAGCAGTTCTTC	CATSDYNEQFF
few	.	TRBV27	TRBJ1-1	TGTGCCAGCAGTGCCACGCCACAGGTGAACACTGAAGCTTTCTTT	CASSATPQVNTEAFF
.	.	TRBV7-2	TRBJ2-1	TGTGCCAGCAGCCGACCGGGACGCGGCAATGAGCAGTTCTTC	CASSRPGRGNEQFF
many	.	TRBV12-3/TRBV12-4	TRBJ2-1	TGTGCCAGCAGTTGGAATGTAAGAGATGAGCAGTTCTTC	CASSWNVRDEQFF
many	.	TRBV12-3/TRBV12-4	TRBJ2-7	TGTGCCAGCAGTCCCTCAAGGGAGCAGTACTTC	CASSPSREQYF
few	TRBD1	TRBV6-1	TRBJ2-1	TGTGCCAGCAGTGAATTAGGACAGGGGCTTTATGAGCAGTTCTTC	CASSELGQGLYEQFF
.	.	TRBV18	TRBJ1-2	TGTGCCAGCTCGCAAATGAACAGGGATGGCGGCTACACCTTC	CASSQMNRDGGYTF
many	.	TRBV12-3/TRBV12-4	TRBJ2-7	TGTGCCAGCAGTTTCAGGGACTCTCTCTACGAGCAGTACTTC	CASSFRDSLYEQYF
many	TRBD1	TRBV18	TRBJ1-1	TGTGCCAGCTCACCGGACAGGAAAAACACTGAAGCTTTCTTT	CASSPDRKNTEAFF
.	TRBD2	TRBV20-1	TRBJ2-7	TGCAGTGCCCCTAGCGGGGGGACCTACGAGCAGTACTTC	CSAPSGGTYEQYF
many	.	TRBV12-3/TRBV12-4	TRBJ1-1	TGTGCCAGCAGTTTATGGATGGCAGACGAAGCTTTCTTT	CASSLWMADEAFF
few	TRBD1	TRBV4-3	TRBJ1-2	TGCGCCAGCAGCCCTGGGACAGCACCTAACTATGGCTACACCTTC	CASSPGTAPNYGYTF
.	.	TRBV9	TRBJ2-2	TGTGCCAGCAGCGTCCTGGGGACCAACACCGGGGAGCTGTTTTTT	CASSVLGTNTGELFF
many	.	TRBV20-1	TRBJ1-2	TGCAGTGCTAGTCGGGGAGCGGATGGCTACACCTTC	CSASRGADGYTF
.	.	TRBV7-9	TRBJ2-5	TGTGCCAGCAGCTTAGGGGACCGACGAGTGAAAGAGACCCAGTACTTC	CASSLGDRRVKETQYF
.	.	TRBV12-3/TRBV12-4	TRBJ1-4	TGTGCCAGCAGTTTGAGCCTTTATGAAAAACTGTTTTTT	CASSLSLYEKLFF
many	TRBD1	TRBV18	TRBJ1-4	TGTGCCAGCTCACCCAACCAGGGGGCTTCTAATGAAAAACTGTTTTTT	CASSPNQGASNEKLFF